Each of the 20 T cell receptor beta chains below was sequenced from the same sample in a study of OX40 agonist ivuxolimab in advanced cancers. The table came from immunoSEQ multiplex PCR; TCRdb's copy has only in-frame clones and leaves some out. The sample yields approximately 100,000 clones, about nine tenths seen once. Specimen: CD4+ or CD8+ T cells sorted from blood, collected in a trial of the OX40 agonist ivuxolimab. The receptors were sampled from an adult with an advanced solid tumor such as melanoma, head and neck, liver or kidney cancer.

The gene calls are TRBV4-2 and TRBJ2-1, with TRBD1 matching over 10 bases. V gave up 3 bases and J gave up 2 bases; unmatched junction bases: 1. Germline V lookup: CDR1 LGHNA, CDR2 YNFKEQ. The CDR3 length is 15 residues. Here the CDR3 reads CASSQDRGAYNEQFF. In DNA, the CDR3 is TGTGCCAGCAGCCAGGACAGGGGGGCCTACAATGAGCAGTTCTTC.

The rearrangement joins TRBV6-6 to TRBJ2-5; D ambiguous. This CDR3 has 12 amino acids. Germline CDR1 and CDR2: MNHNY and SVGAGI (reference sequence). Trimming took 6 bases from V and 0 from J, leaving 5 bases between them. Here the CDR3 reads CASREYQETQYF. The CDR3 nucleotides read TGTGCCAGCAGGGAGTACCAAGAGACCCAGTACTTC.

A single count supports this clone. CDR3 in DNA: TGTGCCAGCAGGAGGAGCGGGAGCCCCGGGGAGCTGTTTTTT. It translates to CASRRSGSPGELFF. The chain recombines TRBV27 with TRBJ2-2, with TRBD2 matching over 8 bases. The CDR3 totals 14 residues. Germline V gene sequence: CDR1 MNHEY, CDR2 SMNVEV (reference sequence). Unmatched junction bases numbered 6, after V lost 6 bases and J lost 6 bases.

This chain links TRBV5-1 with TRBJ2-2; D unclear. The CDR3 is 13 amino acids. Trimming shortened V by 0 bases and J by 7 bases, and 7 bases separated the two germline ends. The V gene's germline CDR1 is SGHRS and CDR2 YFSETQ. The CDR3 coding sequence is TGCGCCAGCAGCTTGGAGAGAATCGGGGAGCTGTTTTTT. Protein product: CASSLERIGELFF.

J is TRBJ1-2 and V is TRBV29-1, with D possibly being TRBD1 (5 bases). Germline loops: CDR1 SQVTM, CDR2 ANQGSEA. V shed 6 bases and J shed 4 bases, with 18 bases lying between them. The CDR3 runs to 14 residues. The CDR3 loop is CSVEQRGAGYGYTF. CDR3 nucleotides: TGCAGCGTGGAGCAGCGGGGCGCTGGCTATGGCTACACCTTC.

The chain employs TRBV18 and TRBJ2-7; 7 bases line up with TRBD1. With 5 bases clipped from V and 0 bases from J, the junction kept 4 bases outside the gene matches. Germline lookup yields CDR1 KGHSH and CDR2 LQKENI. The CDR3 loop spans 14 amino acids. DNA of the CDR3: TGTGCCAGCTCAGCGGACAGGACCTCCTACGAGCAGTACTTC. Protein sequence: CASSADRTSYEQYF.

The chain has TRBV19 and TRBJ2-5, with a tentative D call TRBD2 (7 bases). The CDR3 is 14 residues long. V lost 3 bases and J lost 4, with 12 bases in between. From germline, CDR1 is LNHDA and CDR2 SQIVND (reference sequence). The CDR3 reads CASSIVGGRETQYF. For the CDR3, the DNA is TGTGCCAGTAGTATCGTGGGGGGGCGAGAGACCCAGTACTTC.

The chain uses TRBV11-2 and TRBJ2-1; D is unclear. CDR3 length: 14 residues. V dropped 3 bases and J dropped 0 bases, with 6 bases sitting between them. The V gene's germline CDR1 is SGHAT and CDR2 FQNNGV. The CDR3 region is CASSFEASYNEQFF. DNA of the CDR3: TGTGCCAGCAGCTTTGAAGCCTCCTACAATGAGCAGTTCTTC.

The chain recombines TRBV28 with TRBJ1-2; D gene ambiguous. The length of the CDR3 is 12 residues. The V gene lost 3 bases and the J gene lost 1 base, with 3 bases spanning the gap. CDR1 MDHEN and CDR2 SYDVKM come from the germline V gene. The CDR3 region is CASSFSNYGYTF. The CDR3 coding sequence is TGTGCCAGCAGTTTCAGTAACTATGGCTACACCTTC.

The rearrangement links TRBV5-4 to TRBJ2-7; maybe TRBD1 (5 bases). Looked up from germline, CDR1 is SGHNT and CDR2 is YYREEE (reference sequence). There are 16 residues in the CDR3. The germline V and J ends were trimmed by 4 bases and 6 bases, with 23 bases remaining between them. CDR3 residues: CASSVQARLTISEQYF. CDR3 sequence (DNA): TGTGCCAGCAGCGTACAGGCGCGCCTGACCATCTCCGAGCAGTACTTC.

The sample holds one count of this clone. The chain combines TRBV15 with TRBJ2-2; D not resolved. This CDR3 is 15 amino acids long. V lost 0 bases and J lost 1, with 6 bases in between. The germline V gene has CDR1 LNHNV and CDR2 YYDKDF (reference sequence). CDR3 region: CATSRDSLNTGELFF. The CDR3 bases are TGTGCCACCAGCAGAGATAGCTTGAACACCGGGGAGCTGTTTTTT.

This CDR3 is CASSGTGLPHTDTQYF. DNA of the CDR3: TGTGCCAGTAGTGGCACAGGGTTGCCCCACACAGATACGCAGTATTTT. The chain employs TRBV19 and TRBJ2-3; tentative D call: TRBD1 (6 bases). The CDR3 has 16 amino acids. In germline, CDR1 is LNHDA, CDR2 SQIVND (reference sequence). Trimming left V 5 bases short and J 2 bases short, with 17 bases between.

The genes are TRBV18 and TRBJ2-5, with 7 bases fitting TRBD2. V dropped 5 bases and J dropped 1; count of bases not matched to a gene: 4. This CDR3 has 14 residues. Germline V gene data show CDR1 as KGHSH and CDR2 as LQKENI. The CDR3 DNA follows: TGTGCCAGCTCAAGCGGGACGACCCAAGAGACCCAGTACTTC. Protein sequence: CASSSGTTQETQYF. Looking up the rest from reference TRBV18 and TRBJ2-5 gives the full variable domain: NAGVMQNPRHLVRRRGQEARLRCSPMKGHSHVYWYRQLPEEGLKFMVYLQKENIIDESGMPKERFSAEFPKEGPSILRIQQVVRGDSAAYFCASSSGTTQETQYFGPGTRLLVL.

The chain has TRBV18 and TRBJ1-2; D may be TRBD1 (6 bases). CDR1 KGHSH and CDR2 LQKENI come from the germline V gene. This CDR3 is 12 amino acids long. The V and J ends lost 5 bases and 6 bases respectively, with 10 bases between them. CDR3 sequence: CASSSWTDGYTF. The CDR3 DNA follows: TGTGCCAGCTCATCCTGGACAGATGGCTACACCTTC.

The V call is TRBV2, the J call TRBJ2-1; 10 nucleotides agree with TRBD1. J gave up 5 bases and V 6 bases, and 4 bases lay outside the gene matches. Germline CDR1 and CDR2: SNHLY and FYNNEI. The CDR3 loop spans 14 amino acids. CDR3 amino acids: CASRPGQGHNEQFF. The CDR3 DNA follows: TGTGCCAGCAGGCCGGGACAGGGGCACAATGAGCAGTTCTTC.

This chain connects TRBV5-1 to TRBJ2-3; D uncertain. CDR1 and CDR2 from the germline V gene are SGHRS and YFSETQ. There are 15 residues in the CDR3. The V gene lost 6 bases and the J gene lost 0 bases, with 14 bases spanning the gap. As DNA, the CDR3 is TGCGCCAGCACCATCGTGACTTCTAGCACAGATACGCAGTATTTT. It specifies CASTIVTSSTDTQYF.

The rearrangement joins TRBV7-9 to TRBJ1-4; 7 bases map to TRBD1. The CDR3 has 14 residues. The trim removed 5 bases at V and 8 bases at J, leaving 8 bases unmatched. Germline V gene data show CDR1 as SEHNR and CDR2 as FQNEAQ (reference sequence). This CDR3 is CASSLRQGGEKLFF. The CDR3 nucleotides read TGTGCCAGCAGCCTCCGACAGGGAGGAGAAAAACTGTTTTTT. Complete variable domain (other parts from reference TRBV7-9 and TRBJ1-4): DTGVSQNPRHKITKRGQNVTFRCDPISEHNRLYWYRQTLGQGPEFLTYFQNEAQLEKSRLLSDRFSAERPKGSFSTLEIQRTEQGDSAMYLCASSLRQGGEKLFFGSGTQLSVL.

The chain combines TRBV7-3 with TRBJ2-1; 14 bases fit TRBD2. Per germline, CDR1 SGHTA and CDR2 FQGTGA. This CDR3 comprises 15 residues. With 5 bases clipped from V and 6 bases from J, the junction kept 3 bases outside the gene matches. The CDR3 protein is CASSPGTSGSNEQFF. CDR3 nucleotides: TGTGCCAGCAGCCCCGGGACTAGCGGGAGCAATGAGCAGTTCTTC.

V and J are TRBV6-6 and TRBJ1-2; tentatively, D is TRBD1 (5 bases). There are 12 residues in the CDR3. V lost 6 bases and J lost 8, with 13 bases in between. The germline V gene encodes CDR1 MNHNY and CDR2 SVGAGI (reference sequence). CDR3 sequence reads: CASSPLRGGYTF. DNA for the CDR3: TGTGCCAGCAGCCCACTAAGGGGAGGCTACACCTTC.

This chain joins TRBV7-9 and TRBJ1-2; D unclear. CDR1 is SEHNR and CDR2 is FQNEAQ in the germline V gene (reference sequence). V was clipped by 5 bases and J by 4 bases, with 14 bases between them. The CDR3 extends over 14 amino acids. CDR3 bases: TGTGCCAGCAGCATCAGCCCAGTGGGCTATGGCTACACCTTC. This translates into CASSISPVGYGYTF.